The 5 T cell receptor beta chains presented below share a single source sample, sequenced in a study of cytomegalovirus exposure and HLA in healthy donors. Use of 60 Vbeta and 13 Jbeta primers characterized the PCR. Libraries were prepared by immunoSEQ multiplex PCR; TCRdb keeps only in-frame clonotypes and omits some of them. In all, the sample yields roughly 45,000 clones. Input material: PBMCs. The source of these receptors is a woman aged 25-40 years in good health and CMV-seronegative.

The chain links TRBV30 to TRBJ1-1; D gene ambiguous. The germline gives CDR1 GTSNPN, CDR2 SVGIG (reference sequence). The CDR3 contains 11 residues. The V end lost 5 bases, the J end lost 6 bases, and 10 bases lay between the germline ends. The CDR3 DNA follows: TGTGCCTGGGGCAGAACCCCTGAAGCTTTCTTT. Protein: CAWGRTPEAFF.

V gene TRBV4-1 combines with J gene TRBJ2-7, with TRBD2 matching 8 bases. CDR1 and CDR2 (germline): MGHRA, YSYEKL. The CDR3 contains 15 residues. V dropped 3 bases and J dropped 6; count of bases not matched to a gene: 10. As DNA, the CDR3 is TGCGCCAGCAGCCAGGACGGGACTAGGATCGGCGAGCAGTACTTC. It translates to CASSQDGTRIGEQYF.

This chain joins TRBV28 and TRBJ2-5; D uncertain. V gave up 3 bases and J gave up 7 bases, with 9 bases separating them. CDR3 size: 12 residues. Germline V CDR1 and CDR2: MDHEN, SYDVKM. The DNA of the CDR3 is TGTGCCAGCAGTTTTTCCACGGGGACCCAGTACTTC. This gives the protein CASSFSTGTQYF.

The chain uses TRBV6-5 and TRBJ1-1, with D unresolved. Trimming removed 0 bases at V and 5 bases at J, with 10 bases between. This CDR3 has 14 amino acids. CDR1 MNHEY and CDR2 SVGAGI come from the germline V gene. CDR3 region: CASSYSAESTEAFF. In DNA, the CDR3 is TGTGCCAGCAGTTACTCGGCCGAATCGACTGAAGCTTTCTTT.

The chain combines TRBV9 with TRBJ2-6; a possible D gene is TRBD2 (7 bases). The CDR3 extends over 16 amino acids. V lost 0 bases and J 2 bases, leaving 9 bases between the germline ends. CDR1 is SGDLS and CDR2 is YYNGEE in the germline V gene. This CDR3 is CASSVGGGAGANVLTF. The CDR3 DNA sequence: TGTGCCAGCAGCGTAGGGGGGGGCGCTGGGGCCAACGTCCTGACTTTC.